A single sample gave rise to the 19 T cell receptor beta chains below, sequenced in a study of response to subunit inactivated influenza vaccine. TCRdb reprocessed the RT-PCR reads via MiXCR and lists one record per CDR3 protein. This repertoire shows about 610,000 distinct CDR3 sequences, 14% found once; its top ten account for 11%. The sequencing used PBMCs from blood, collected about 12 days after vaccination. Receptors were obtained from a man over 45 who received an inactivated influenza vaccine.

Comment on this clonotype: This may be a read error, as it is one base from a much larger clone. The rearrangement joins TRBV5-1 to TRBJ2-5; D may match TRBD1 or TRBD2 (5 bases each). Per germline, CDR1 SGHRS and CDR2 YFSETQ. The CDR3 has 15 residues. Trimming took off 5 bases at V and 3 bases at J, with 17 bases between the two ends. CDR3 amino acids: CASSFHSWGKETQYF. The CDR3 DNA reads TGCGCCAGCAGTTTCCATAGCTGGGGGAAAGAGACCCAGTACTTC.

The J gene is TRBJ2-7, the V gene TRBV20-1; 10 nucleotides match TRBD2. Germline V gene data show CDR1 as DFQATT and CDR2 as SNEGSKA (reference sequence). Losses at the gene ends were 0 bases for V and 5 bases for J; bases not matched to a gene: 10. The CDR3 spans 16 residues. The CDR3 region is CSARDTTSGVYDEQYF. The CDR3 DNA reads TGCAGTGCTAGAGATACCACTAGCGGGGTATATGACGAGCAGTACTTC.

The chain has TRBV5-8 and TRBJ2-5; 8 nucleotides line up with TRBD1. The junction had 3 bases not matched to a gene; V was cut back by 6 bases and J by 2 bases. CDR1 is SGHTS, CDR2 YDEGEE, per germline. The CDR3 length is 13 residues. The CDR3 spells CASNRDRQETQYF. DNA of the CDR3: TGTGCCAGCAATAGGGACAGGCAAGAGACCCAGTACTTC.

This sequence joins TRBV7-8 and TRBJ1-4; no reliable D call. V shed 5 bases and J shed 8 bases, with 12 bases lying between them. Germline V gives CDR1 SGHVS, CDR2 FQNEAQ. The CDR3 is 13 residues long. The CDR3 sequence: CASSERGGEKLFF. CDR3 bases: TGTGCCAGCAGCGAACGAGGTGGGGAAAAACTGTTTTTT.

This clonotype was detected only a few times. V is TRBV7-8 and J is TRBJ2-1; TRBD2 matches at 12 bases. Germline V gene data show CDR1 as SGHVS and CDR2 as FQNEAQ. With V trimmed by 6 bases and J by 7 bases, 7 bases remained unmatched. There are 15 residues in the CDR3. CDR3 in DNA: TGTGCCAGCAGAGGCCTAGCGGGGGGGCCGAATGAGCAGTTCTTC. Its translation: CASRGLAGGPNEQFF.

This chain joins TRBV12-3 or TRBV12-4 and TRBJ2-5, with D tentatively TRBD2 (5 bases). Between the trimmed V and J ends, which lost 3 bases and 1 base, there was a span of 15 bases. CDR3 length equals 16 residues. The CDR3 DNA reads as TGTGCCAGCAGTTTGGCAGCCGTTGGACTCCAAGAGACCCAGTACTTC. It is translated as CASSLAAVGLQETQYF.

V is TRBV15 and J is TRBJ2-1; D remains ambiguous. Looked up from germline, CDR1 is LNHNV and CDR2 is YYDKDF (reference sequence). Between the trimmed V and J ends, which lost 0 bases and 5 bases, there was a span of 5 bases. The CDR3 sequence is 13 residues long. CDR3 sequence reads: CATSRDAHNEQFF. CDR3 DNA: TGTGCCACCAGCAGAGACGCACACAATGAGCAGTTCTTC.

The chain employs TRBV9 and TRBJ2-1; D is possibly TRBD2 (7 bases). Looked up from germline, CDR1 is SGDLS and CDR2 is YYNGEE. The CDR3 loop spans 16 amino acids. V lost 0 bases to trimming and J lost 2 bases, with 12 bases between them. DNA of the CDR3: TGTGCCAGCAGCGTAGAGGGGGGGGTAACCTACAATGAGCAGTTCTTC. It codes for CASSVEGGVTYNEQFF.

The chain links TRBV30 to TRBJ2-3, with 9 bases fitting TRBD2. V lost 2 bases and J lost 9; bases outside the gene matches: 12. This CDR3 comprises 15 residues. Germline loops: CDR1 GTSNPN, CDR2 SVGIG (reference sequence). The CDR3 protein is CAWSTLGLREGTQYF. For the CDR3, the DNA is TGTGCCTGGAGTACCCTAGGGTTGCGGGAGGGGACGCAGTATTTT.

The genes are TRBV5-1 and TRBJ2-7; D is perhaps TRBD1 (5 bases). Trimming removed 4 bases at V and 2 bases at J, with 13 bases between. The germline CDR1 and CDR2 sequences are SGHRS and YFSETQ. The CDR3 sequence is 14 residues long. The chain's CDR3 is CASSPRTSAYEQYF. CDR3 in DNA: TGCGCCAGCAGCCCACGGACAAGCGCCTACGAGCAGTACTTC.

This clonotype was counted ten times or more. The genes are TRBV19 and TRBJ2-4; no reliable D call. The CDR3 length is 13 residues. Germline CDR1 is LNHDA and CDR2 is SQIVND (reference sequence). The V gene lost 0 bases and the J gene lost 4 bases, with 4 bases spanning the gap. CDR3 sequence (DNA): TGTGCCAGTAGTATAGAAGAGAAAAACATTCAGTACTTC. Its protein product is CASSIEEKNIQYF.

This rearrangement joins TRBV11-3 to TRBJ2-7, with D possibly being TRBD1 (5 bases). This CDR3 comprises 16 residues. Trimming stripped 4 bases from V and 0 bases from J, with 16 bases between. The germline V gene encodes CDR1 SGHNT and CDR2 YENEEA. The CDR3 DNA is TGTGCCAGCAGCTCTCTTCAGGGAACCGCCTCCTACGAGCAGTACTTC. It yields the protein CASSSLQGTASYEQYF. Based on the CDR3 plus reference TRBV11-3 and TRBJ2-7, the full variable domain is EAGVVQSPRYKIIEKKQPVAFWCNPISGHNTLYWYLQNLGQGPELLIRYENEEAVDDSQLPKDRFSAERLKGVDSTLKIQPAELGDSAVYLCASSSLQGTASYEQYFGPGTRLTVT.

This clonotype was detected ten times or more. The rearrangement joins TRBV7-3 to TRBJ1-6, with D hard to call. The CDR3 extends over 18 amino acids. The V gene's germline CDR1 is SGHTA and CDR2 FQGTGA. V was cut by 0 bases and J by 5 bases, with 17 bases left in between. CDR3 amino acids: CASSLTLRAGWDNSPLHF. CDR3 coding DNA: TGTGCCAGCAGCTTAACGTTAAGGGCAGGCTGGGATAATTCACCCCTCCACTTT.

In this sample, this clonotype turned up many times. The chain uses TRBV12-3 or TRBV12-4 and TRBJ2-1, with no clear D. Trimming removed 2 bases at V and 4 bases at J, with 6 bases between. CDR3 size: 13 residues. The CDR3 reads CASSLLLYNEQFF. CDR3 DNA: TGTGCCAGCAGTTTATTACTATACAATGAGCAGTTCTTC.

This clonotype was detected only a few times. The CDR3 sequence is CSVLKSGSEQFF. CDR3 sequence (DNA): TGCAGCGTTTTGAAAAGCGGGAGTGAGCAGTTCTTC. The chain uses TRBV29-1 and TRBJ2-1, with 8 bases that match TRBD2. The CDR3 is 12 amino acids. The trim removed 5 bases at V and 9 bases at J, leaving 6 bases unmatched. Germline V gene sequence: CDR1 SQVTM, CDR2 ANQGSEA.

This clonotype appeared a single time. One junction end does not reproduce the germline sequence, and a read error may be involved. The rearrangement links TRBV20-1 to TRBJ1-5, with 7 bases identical to TRBD1. CDR3 length: 15 residues. Germline V lookup: CDR1 DFQATT, CDR2 SNEGSKA (reference sequence). The CDR3: CSARAGGYSNPPQHF. Here the CDR3 DNA reads TGCAGTGCTAGAGCAGGGGGTTATAGCAATCCGCCCCAGCATTTT.

The V gene is TRBV3-1, the J gene TRBJ2-6, with D perhaps assigned TRBD1 or TRBD2 (5 bases each). CDR1 is LGHDT and CDR2 is YNNKEL in the germline V gene (reference sequence). The ends were cut back, 0 bases at V and 0 bases at J, with 9 bases in the middle. There are 17 residues in the CDR3. CDR3 sequence reads: CASSQDGGFSGANVLTF. The CDR3, as DNA: TGTGCCAGCAGCCAAGATGGGGGATTCTCTGGGGCCAACGTCCTGACTTTC.

A few counts support this clonotype. The chain employs TRBV5-4 and TRBJ2-7; 7 nucleotides align to TRBD2. Trimming took 4 bases from V and 2 from J; bases not matched to a gene: 12. The length of the CDR3 is 16 residues. CDR1 and CDR2 (germline): SGHNT, YYREEE (reference sequence). The CDR3 spells CASSHGASGYAYEQYF. Written as DNA, the CDR3 is TGTGCCAGCAGCCACGGGGCTAGCGGTTACGCCTACGAGCAGTACTTC.

The sample holds a few counts of this clonotype. This rearrangement joins TRBV4-1 to TRBJ2-1, with D perhaps TRBD1 (6 bases). V dropped 0 bases and J dropped 4 bases, with 16 bases sitting between them. The germline V gene has CDR1 MGHRA and CDR2 YSYEKL. This CDR3 is built from 17 residues. CDR3 residues: CASSQDGWGTPYNEQFF. The CDR3 DNA is TGCGCCAGCAGCCAAGATGGATGGGGGACACCTTACAATGAGCAGTTCTTC.